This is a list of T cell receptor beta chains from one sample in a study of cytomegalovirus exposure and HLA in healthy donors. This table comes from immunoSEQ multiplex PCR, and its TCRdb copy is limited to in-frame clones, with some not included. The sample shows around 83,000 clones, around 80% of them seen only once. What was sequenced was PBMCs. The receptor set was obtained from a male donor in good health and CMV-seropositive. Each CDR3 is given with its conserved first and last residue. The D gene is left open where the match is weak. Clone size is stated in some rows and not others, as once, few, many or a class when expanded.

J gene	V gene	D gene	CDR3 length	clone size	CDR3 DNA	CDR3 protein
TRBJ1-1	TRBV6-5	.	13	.	TGTGCCAGCAGTTACTCGCAGGGAACTGAAGCTTTCTTT	CASSYSQGTEAFF
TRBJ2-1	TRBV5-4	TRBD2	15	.	TGTGCCAGCAGCTTTAGAGCGGGGGGCTACAATGAGCAGTTCTTC	CASSFRAGGYNEQFF
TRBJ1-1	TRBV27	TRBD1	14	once	TGTGCCACTAAAAAGACAGGGGCTAACACTGAAGCTTTCTTT	CATKKTGANTEAFF
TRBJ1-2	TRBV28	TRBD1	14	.	TGTGCCAGCAGTTTATCACAGGGGGGCTATGGCTACACCTTC	CASSLSQGGYGYTF
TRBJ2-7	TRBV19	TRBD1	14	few	TGTGCCAGTAGTATGCCAGGGGGCTCGTACGAGCAGTACTTC	CASSMPGGSYEQYF
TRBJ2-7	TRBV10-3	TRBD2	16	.	TGTGCCATCAGTGGGACTAGCGGGAGGAGCTCCTACGAGCAGTACTTC	CAISGTSGRSSYEQYF
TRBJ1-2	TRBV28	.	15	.	TGTGCCAGCAGTTTATCGGGCAGTACTAGCTATGGCTACACCTTC	CASSLSGSTSYGYTF
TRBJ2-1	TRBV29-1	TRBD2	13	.	TGCAGCGCCGGGACTAGCGGGAACAATGAGCAGTTCTTC	CSAGTSGNNEQFF
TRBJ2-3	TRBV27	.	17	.	TGTGCCAGCAGTTTAAGGGGTAGCCTTATAGGCACAGATACGCAGTATTTT	CASSLRGSLIGTDTQYF
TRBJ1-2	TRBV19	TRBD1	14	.	TGTGCCAGTAGTAGCACAGGGGGGAACTATGGCTACACCTTC	CASSSTGGNYGYTF
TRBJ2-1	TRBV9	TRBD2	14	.	TGTGCCAGCAGCGTAAGCGGGGGCCCTGATGAGCAGTTCTTC	CASSVSGGPDEQFF
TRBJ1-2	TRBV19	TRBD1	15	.	TGTGCCAGTAGTATTCTGTCGACAGGGGGTAGAGGCTACACCTTC	CASSILSTGGRGYTF
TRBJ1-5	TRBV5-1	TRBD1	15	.	TGCGCCAGCAGCCCCTGGACAGGGGACAATCAGCCCCAGCATTTT	CASSPWTGDNQPQHF
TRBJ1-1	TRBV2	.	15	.	TGTGCCAGCGGGGGGGGGAGGGCTATGAACACTGAAGCTTTCTTT	CASGGGRAMNTEAFF
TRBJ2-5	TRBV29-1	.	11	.	TGCAGCGTTGAGGACAACGGGACCCAGTACTTC	CSVEDNGTQYF
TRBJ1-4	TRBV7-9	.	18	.	TGTGCCAGCAGCTTAGGGTACGCGGGTGCGAATGAGAATGAAAAACTGTTTTTT	CASSLGYAGANENEKLFF
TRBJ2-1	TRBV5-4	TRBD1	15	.	TGTGCCAGCAGCTTGGAGCAGGGGGCGTACAATGAGCAGTTCTTC	CASSLEQGAYNEQFF
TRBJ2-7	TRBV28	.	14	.	TGTGCCAGCACCATAGGGACTCCCAAAACCGAGCAGTACTTC	CASTIGTPKTEQYF
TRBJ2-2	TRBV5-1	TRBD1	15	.	TGCGCCAGCAGCATACGGACAGGGAGTGGCGGGGAGCTGTTTTTT	CASSIRTGSGGELFF
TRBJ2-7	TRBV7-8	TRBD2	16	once	TGTGCCAGCAGCTTAGCCGGACTAGCGGGAGTCTACGAGCAGTACTTC	CASSLAGLAGVYEQYF
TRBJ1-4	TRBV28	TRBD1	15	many	TGTGCCAGCCCAGGGGGAAAAAGCATATGGGAAAAACTGTTTTTT	CASPGGKSIWEKLFF
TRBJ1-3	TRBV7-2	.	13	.	TGTGCCAGCAAGAGGGATTACGGAAACACCATATATTTT	CASKRDYGNTIYF
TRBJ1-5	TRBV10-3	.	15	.	TGTGCCATCAGTGAGTCGGATGAGGGAAATCAGCCCCAGCATTTT	CAISESDEGNQPQHF
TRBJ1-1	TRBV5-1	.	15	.	TGCGCCAGCAGCTTGGAAAAGGGAGGGAGCCCTGAAGCTTTCTTT	CASSLEKGGSPEAFF
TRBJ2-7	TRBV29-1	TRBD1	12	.	TGCAGCGTTGGGACAGGGTCCTACGAGCAGTACTTC	CSVGTGSYEQYF
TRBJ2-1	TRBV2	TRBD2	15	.	TGTGCCAGCGGGGTCAGCGGGGGGGCGTTAGGGGAGCAGTTCTTC	CASGVSGGALGEQFF
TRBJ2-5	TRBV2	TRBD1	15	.	TGTGCCAGCAGCTTACAGGGGGCGTCCCAAGAGACCCAGTACTTC	CASSLQGASQETQYF
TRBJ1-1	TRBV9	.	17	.	TGTGCCAGCAGCGACCCCCAGGCATACCCTTTGAACACTGAAGCTTTCTTT	CASSDPQAYPLNTEAFF
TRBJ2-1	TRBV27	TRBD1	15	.	TGTGCCAGCAGCGAGGCGGCAGGGGGCAAGAATGAGCAGTTCTTC	CASSEAAGGKNEQFF
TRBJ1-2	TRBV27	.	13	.	TGTGCCAGCAGTTTATTCGGGAACTATGGCTACACCTTC	CASSLFGNYGYTF
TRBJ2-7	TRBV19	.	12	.	TGTGCCAGTAGTAGCGGGGCCCACGAGCAGTACTTC	CASSSGAHEQYF
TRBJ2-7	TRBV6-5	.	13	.	TGTGCCAGCAGTTACTCGAGCTCCTACGAGCAGTACTTC	CASSYSSSYEQYF
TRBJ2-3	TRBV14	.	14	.	TGTGCCAGCAGCCATGTCGGGGAGATAGATACGCAGTATTTT	CASSHVGEIDTQYF
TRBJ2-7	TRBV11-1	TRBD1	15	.	TGTGCCAGCAGCTTCGCCACAGGGGGTTCCTACGAGCAGTACTTC	CASSFATGGSYEQYF
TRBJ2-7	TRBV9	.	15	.	TGTGCCAGCAGCGTTGGGAGCGGCCGTACCTACGAGCAGTACTTC	CASSVGSGRTYEQYF
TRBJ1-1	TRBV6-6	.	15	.	TGTGCCAGCAGACCCTCTGCGGGGCAGAACACTGAAGCTTTCTTT	CASRPSAGQNTEAFF
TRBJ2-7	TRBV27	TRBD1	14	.	TGTGCCAGCAGTAATAGGGGGCCCTCCTACGAGCAGTACTTC	CASSNRGPSYEQYF
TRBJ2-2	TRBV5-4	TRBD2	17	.	TGTGCCAGCAGCTTACCTACTAGCGGGAGGGCCGCCGGGGAGCTGTTTTTT	CASSLPTSGRAAGELFF
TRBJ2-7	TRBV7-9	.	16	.	TGTGCCAGCAGCCCCCGGGAACCTTTTATACCCGCCGAGCAGTACTTC	CASSPREPFIPAEQYF
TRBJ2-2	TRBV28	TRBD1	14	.	TGTGCCAGCAGCAGACAGGGGAACACCGGGGAGCTGTTTTTT	CASSRQGNTGELFF
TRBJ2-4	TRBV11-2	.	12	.	TGTGCCAGCAGACTCGGGGGAAACATTCAGTACTTC	CASRLGGNIQYF
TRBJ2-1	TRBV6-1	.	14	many	TGTGCCAGCAGTGAAGCGGGGGGCTACAATGAGCAGTTCTTC	CASSEAGGYNEQFF
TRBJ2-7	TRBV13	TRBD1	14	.	TGTGCCAGCAGCTCAGACAGGGTCTCCTACGAGCAGTACTTC	CASSSDRVSYEQYF
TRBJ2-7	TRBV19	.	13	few	TGTGCCAGTAGTCCCGGACAGATTGAATCCCCGTACTTC	CASSPGQIESPYF
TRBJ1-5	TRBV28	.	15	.	TGTGCCAGCAGTTTAAAGGCGGGGCCTAATCAGCCCCAGCATTTT	CASSLKAGPNQPQHF
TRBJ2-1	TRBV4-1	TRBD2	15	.	TGCGCCAGCAGCACAGCTAGCGGGGGATACAATGAGCAGTTCTTC	CASSTASGGYNEQFF
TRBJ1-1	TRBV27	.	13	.	TGTGCCAGCAAAATCGCCGGGACATTTGAAGCTTTCTTT	CASKIAGTFEAFF
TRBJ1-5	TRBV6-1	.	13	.	TGTGCCAGCAGTGAAGGGCCCAATCAGCCCCAGCATTTT	CASSEGPNQPQHF
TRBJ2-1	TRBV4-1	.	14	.	TGCGCCAGCAGCCTTAGATCCCCGTTCGGTGAGCAGTTCTTC	CASSLRSPFGEQFF
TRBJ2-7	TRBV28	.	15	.	TGTGCCAGCAGCACGACAGGGAGGATTTCTTACGAGCAGTACTTC	CASSTTGRISYEQYF
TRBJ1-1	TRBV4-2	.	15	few	TGTGCCAGCAGCCTACTACGCTCCATGAACACTGAAGCTTTCTTT	CASSLLRSMNTEAFF
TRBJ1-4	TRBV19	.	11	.	TGTGCCAGTAGTACATTCGAAAAACTGTTTTTT	CASSTFEKLFF
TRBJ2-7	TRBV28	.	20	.	TGTGCCAGCAGTTTTATAGGGACGTGGGTGGGGAACAGGGAATCCTACGAGCAGTACTTC	CASSFIGTWVGNRESYEQYF
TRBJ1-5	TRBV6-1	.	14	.	TGTGCCAGCAGTCTGACAGGAGCGAATCAGCCCCAGCATTTT	CASSLTGANQPQHF
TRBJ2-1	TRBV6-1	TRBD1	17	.	TGTGCCAGCAGTGCCCCCCGCAGGGGGCTGCAAGCTAGTGAGCAGTTCTTC	CASSAPRRGLQASEQFF
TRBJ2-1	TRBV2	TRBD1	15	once	TGTGCCAGCAGTCGGACAGGGGTTGGGAACAATGAGCAGTTCTTC	CASSRTGVGNNEQFF
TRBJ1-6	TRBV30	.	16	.	TGTGCCTGGAGTCCCACTCCCGGGGGTTCTAATTCACCCCTCCACTTT	CAWSPTPGGSNSPLHF
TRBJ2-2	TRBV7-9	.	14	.	TGTGCCAGCAGTAGACTAGTCGGCACCGGGGAGCTGTTTTTT	CASSRLVGTGELFF
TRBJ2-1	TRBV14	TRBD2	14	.	TGTGCCAGCAGCCTAGCGGGATCCTACAATGAGCAGTTCTTC	CASSLAGSYNEQFF